This TCR beta chain was retrieved from a study of graft-versus-host responses after intestinal transplantation. Study observations and caveats: The presence of high graft-versus-host to host-versus-graft clonal ratios in allografts characterized patients with graft-donor T cell macrochimerism.

Graft material was processed, releasing intraepithelial and lamina propria lymphocytes. Comment on this clone: Antigen: not known.

Per the germline V gene, CDR1 is SNHLY and CDR2 is FYNNEI. This CDR3 is built from 14 residues. V was clipped by 3 bases and J by 7 bases, with 13 bases between them. The repertoire was sequenced with immunoSEQ multiplex PCR; TCRdb's copy has only in-frame clones and lacks some. Of about 12,000 clones listed, about three quarters are singletons. V usage is TRBV2 and J usage is TRBJ1-5; tentative D call: TRBD1 (5 bases). The clonotype comes from a human patient who received an intestinal transplant, so some T cells may come from the graft donor. The sample consisted of ileum tissue, taken around 140 days after intestinal transplantation. The CDR3 reads CASSEGRVRQPQHF. CDR3 nucleotide sequence: TGTGCCAGCAGTGAGGGCAGGGTTAGGCAGCCCCAGCATTTT.